This is a list of T cell receptor beta chains from one sample in a study of blood T cell repertoires in COVID-19. The repertoire was sequenced with immunoSEQ multiplex PCR; TCRdb's copy has only in-frame clones and lacks some. In the table there are 150,000 or so clones, approximately 90% of which are singletons. What was sequenced was PBMCs or T cells enriched from blood (not recorded which). The receptors shown here come from a woman aged 45 to 65 who had recovered from COVID-19. Both conserved end residues are part of each CDR3. The order of the fields is clone size, D gene, J gene, V gene, CDR3 protein, CDR3 DNA. A D gene is named only where the DNA matches it firmly. Where a row states a size, it is once, few, many or the class of an expanded clone; other rows omit it.

- - TRBJ2-3 TRBV6-5 CASSQTGGGDTQYF TGTGCCAGCAGTCAGACAGGCGGAGGAGATACGCAGTATTTT
few TRBD1 TRBJ1-2 TRBV24-1 CATSDFRRTGALNYGYTF TGTGCCACCAGTGATTTCCGTCGGACAGGGGCCCTTAACTATGGCTACACCTTC
- - TRBJ2-3 TRBV24-1 CATSGKGRKRNTQYF TGTGCCACCTCCGGAAAGGGGAGGAAGCGTAACACGCAGTATTTT
- TRBD1 TRBJ2-3 TRBV5-6 CASSQKQGADTQYF TGTGCCAGCAGCCAAAAACAGGGGGCCGATACGCAGTATTTT
once TRBD1 TRBJ1-2 TRBV18 CASSPGTDPRTGYTF TGTGCCAGCTCACCCGGGACAGACCCCCGAACCGGCTACACCTTC
- - TRBJ1-1 TRBV6-2/TRBV6-3 CASSSPQGRNTEAFF TGTGCCAGCAGCTCTCCACAGGGAAGGAACACTGAAGCTTTCTTT
- - TRBJ1-2 TRBV18 CASLETGIDYGYTF TGTGCCAGCTTAGAAACAGGGATCGACTATGGCTACACCTTC
- - TRBJ2-1 TRBV5-6 CASSLEVGDRGNEQFF TGTGCCAGCAGCTTGGAGGTAGGGGATAGGGGCAATGAGCAGTTCTTC
- TRBD1 TRBJ1-1 TRBV6-5 CASSYQGQGMTFF TGTGCCAGCAGCTACCAAGGACAGGGCATGACTTTCTTT
- TRBD1 TRBJ1-2 TRBV14 CASSADRGVYTGYTF TGTGCCAGCAGCGCGGACAGGGGGGTTTATACGGGCTACACCTTC
- - TRBJ1-1 TRBV7-5 CDPTPGTEAFF TGTGACCCCACGCCGGGAACTGAAGCTTTCTTT
- TRBD1 TRBJ1-3 TRBV5-1 CASSRDRGPGNTIYF TGCGCCAGCAGCCGTGACAGGGGGCCTGGAAACACCATATATTTT
- TRBD1 TRBJ1-2 TRBV19 CASSRQGTIYGYTF TGTGCCAGTAGTAGACAGGGGACTATCTATGGCTACACCTTC
- - TRBJ1-1 TRBV15 CATSRDAGINTEAFF TGTGCCACCAGCAGAGATGCAGGGATAAACACTGAAGCTTTCTTT
- TRBD2 TRBJ2-7 TRBV6-1 CASSEAQLAGGYEQYF TGTGCCAGCAGTGAAGCGCAACTAGCGGGGGGTTACGAGCAGTACTTC
- - TRBJ1-2 TRBV2 CASSPRHGYTF TGTGCCAGCAGCCCCCGTCATGGCTACACCTTC
- - TRBJ2-7 TRBV29-1 CSVEQGPSYEQYF TGCAGCGTTGAACAGGGCCCATCCTACGAGCAGTACTTC
- TRBD1 TRBJ1-2 TRBV24-1 CATSDSAAGQKDHTF TGTGCCACCAGTGATTCCGCGGCGGGACAGAAGGACCACACCTTC
- TRBD1 TRBJ2-2 TRBV7-2 CASSSAGGTGELFF TGTGCCAGCAGCTCCGCAGGGGGCACCGGGGAGCTGTTTTTT
- TRBD1 TRBJ1-2 TRBV7-2 CASSGDRGPNYGYTF TGTGCCAGCAGCGGGGACAGGGGGCCCAACTATGGCTACACCTTC
few TRBD1 TRBJ1-1 TRBV7-9 CASSFTGGKTEAFF TGTGCCAGCAGCTTCACAGGGGGCAAGACTGAAGCTTTCTTT
- - TRBJ1-3 TRBV9 CASSPAGYSGNTIYF TGTGCCAGCAGCCCCGCGGGGTACTCTGGAAACACCATATATTTT
- - TRBJ1-3 TRBV19 CATSGRAGNTIYF TGTGCCACCTCCGGGAGGGCTGGAAACACCATATATTTT
- - TRBJ1-5 TRBV6-5 CASSLDSYQPQHF TGTGCCAGCAGCCTAGACAGTTATCAGCCCCAGCATTTT
- TRBD1 TRBJ1-2 TRBV7-9 CASSRPGTENYGYTF TGTGCCAGCAGCCGTCCCGGGACAGAGAACTATGGCTACACCTTC
- - TRBJ1-3 TRBV12-3/TRBV12-4 CASSFGSGNTIYF TGTGCCAGCAGTTTCGGCTCTGGAAACACCATATATTTT
- - TRBJ2-2 TRBV5-5 CASSLGAGNTGELFF TGTGCCAGCAGCTTGGGGGCCGGTAACACCGGGGAGCTGTTTTTT
once - TRBJ2-7 TRBV7-6 CASSLARNGTYEQYF TGTGCCAGCAGCTTAGCTCGGAACGGGACCTACGAGCAGTACTTC
- TRBD1 TRBJ2-5 TRBV2 CASRRGQSQETQYF TGTGCCAGCAGGAGGGGACAGAGCCAAGAGACCCAGTACTTC
- - TRBJ2-3 TRBV5-6 CASSLGRGSGDTQYF TGTGCCAGCAGCTTGGGAAGGGGCTCGGGTGATACGCAGTATTTT
- TRBD2 TRBJ2-3 TRBV7-6 CASSLSSGGSTDTQYF TGTGCCAGCAGCTTAAGTAGCGGGGGCAGCACAGATACGCAGTATTTT
- - TRBJ1-1 TRBV11-3 CASSFSGNYGTEAFF TGTGCCAGCAGCTTCTCCGGGAATTACGGCACTGAAGCTTTCTTT
- TRBD1 TRBJ2-2 TRBV19 CASSQGTGNTGELFF TGTGCCAGTAGTCAGGGGACAGGGAACACCGGGGAGCTGTTTTTT
- - TRBJ1-3 TRBV27 CASSQGRGNTIYF TGTGCCAGCAGTCAGGGGCGCGGAAACACCATATATTTT
- - TRBJ1-2 TRBV5-1 CASSLLPGEGYGYTF TGCGCCAGCAGCTTGCTGCCGGGGGAAGGGTATGGCTACACCTTC
- - TRBJ2-2 TRBV5-6 CASSFISGGYTGELFF TGTGCCAGCAGCTTCATAAGTGGGGGCTACACCGGGGAGCTGTTTTTT
- TRBD1 TRBJ2-7 TRBV5-1 CASSLGQGFEQYF TGCGCCAGCAGCTTGGGACAGGGGTTCGAGCAGTACTTC
- - TRBJ1-3 TRBV7-8 CASSLGQGTFSGNTIYF TGTGCCAGCAGCTTAGGTCAGGGGACCTTCTCTGGAAACACCATATATTTT
once - TRBJ2-3 TRBV14 CASSQDLIDTQYF TGTGCCAGCAGCCAAGACCTTATAGATACGCAGTATTTT
- - TRBJ1-2 TRBV30 CAWSVRTDYGYTF TGTGCCTGGAGTGTACGAACAGATTATGGCTACACCTTC
- - TRBJ1-4 TRBV4-2 CASSQDAQGYEKLFF TGTGCCAGCAGCCAAGATGCGCAGGGTTACGAAAAACTGTTTTTT
- - TRBJ1-2 TRBV10-3 CAIRETPGGYGYTF TGTGCCATCAGGGAGACTCCGGGAGGCTATGGCTACACCTTC
- - TRBJ2-7 TRBV11-2 CASATGVLEQYF TGTGCCAGCGCTACTGGAGTCCTCGAGCAGTACTTC
- TRBD1 TRBJ1-4 TRBV18 CASSPPDRHEKLFF TGTGCCAGCTCACCCCCGGACAGGCATGAAAAACTGTTTTTT
- - TRBJ2-1 TRBV9 CASSTGQSEQFF TGTGCCAGCAGCACAGGACAGAGCGAGCAGTTCTTC
few TRBD1 TRBJ2-2 TRBV5-1 CASSWDRASLSGELFF TGCGCCAGCAGCTGGGACAGGGCGTCTCTTTCCGGGGAGCTGTTTTTT
- - TRBJ1-2 TRBV24-1 CATIQGRANYGYTF TGTGCCACCATTCAGGGGCGAGCTAACTATGGCTACACCTTC
- - TRBJ2-2 TRBV5-1 CASSLTPHTGELFF TGCGCCAGCAGCTTGACACCTCACACCGGGGAGCTGTTTTTT
- - TRBJ1-5 TRBV7-2 CASSSRGGSNQPQHF TGTGCCAGCAGCTCAAGGGGGGGTAGCAATCAGCCCCAGCATTTT
- TRBD1 TRBJ2-1 TRBV7-9 CASSPRPGQGSLNEQFF TGTGCCAGCAGCCCGCGACCGGGACAGGGGTCCCTCAATGAGCAGTTCTTC
few TRBD1 TRBJ1-1 TRBV6-5 CASSYTGTGKEAFF TGTGCCAGCAGTTACACCGGGACAGGCAAGGAAGCTTTCTTT